Following are 26 T cell receptor beta chains from one sample sequenced in a study of glioma-infiltrating T cells. Using RNA template, CDR3s of TCR alpha and beta were amplified with iRepertoire arm-PCR. TCRdb used MiXCR to reprocess the multiplex PCR reads, holding one entry per CDR3 protein. The sample consists of around 350,000 distinct CDR3 sequences, less than 50% of them appearing once. Sequences were obtained from glioma tissue, nonneoplastic brain tissue, or PBMCs (not recorded which). The origin of the receptors is a human donor with low-grade glioma or glioblastoma, undergoing nonglioma brain surgery, or in good health (not recorded which).

The chain links TRBV5-1 to TRBJ2-5; 9 nucleotides agree with TRBD2. The CDR3 sequence is 16 residues long. Germline-derived CDR1 and CDR2 are SGHRS and YFSETQ. The junction had 5 bases not matched to a gene; V was cut back by 0 bases and J by 2 bases. This CDR3 is CASSLDLAGRQETQYF. The DNA for the CDR3 is TGCGCCAGCAGCTTGGACCTAGCGGGAAGGCAAGAGACCCAGTACTTC.

At least ten counts were recorded for this clonotype. The V and J genes are TRBV6-2 or TRBV6-3 and TRBJ2-1; D unclear. V lost 3 bases and J 3 bases, leaving 6 bases between the germline ends. Germline CDR1 and CDR2: MNHEY and SVGEGT. There are 13 residues in the CDR3. The CDR3 coding sequence is TGTGCCAGCAGTTATAACCGCTACAATGAGCAGTTCTTC. As protein: CASSYNRYNEQFF.

CDR3 residues: CASSSGVSDSWEAFF. As DNA, the CDR3 is TGTGCCAGCAGCTCGGGAGTGTCGGATTCCTGGGAAGCTTTCTTT. The genes are TRBV5-5 and TRBJ1-1, with D hard to call. The V end lost 3 bases, the J end lost 8 bases, and 20 bases lay between the germline ends. Germline assignment: CDR1 SGHKS and CDR2 YYEKEE (reference sequence). CDR3 length: 15 residues.

This chain joins TRBV12-3 or TRBV12-4 and TRBJ2-1; 12 nucleotides agree with TRBD2. CDR3 length: 16 residues. V dropped 3 bases and J dropped 4; count of bases not matched to a gene: 4. The CDR3 reads CASSFSTSGGYNEQFF. The CDR3 DNA reads TGTGCCAGCAGTTTCTCGACTAGCGGGGGATACAATGAGCAGTTCTTC.

For this clonotype: This sequence may be a read error, since a much larger clone differs from it by one base. V usage is TRBV20-1 and J usage is TRBJ2-7; D uncertain. Germline values: CDR1 DFQATT, CDR2 SNEGSKA (reference sequence). The CDR3 runs 10 residues. V was pared by 6 bases and J by 0 bases, with 3 bases between. The CDR3, as DNA: TGCAGTGCCGCCTCCTACGAGCAGTACTTC. It specifies CSAASYEQYF.

Points on this clonotype: One junction end does not reproduce the germline sequence, and a read error may be involved. The chain is built from TRBV2 and TRBJ2-3; TRBD2 agrees at 7 bases. Looked up from germline, CDR1 is SNHLY and CDR2 is FYNNEI. This CDR3 is 14 amino acids long. Written as DNA, the CDR3 is TGTGCCAACAGTTTTAGCGGGAGCACAGATACGCAGTATTTT. This sequence encodes CANSFSGSTDTQYF.

Worth noting for this clonotype: A single base separates this from a much larger clone, so it may be a read error. This chain links TRBV24-1 with TRBJ2-3, with 8 bases that match TRBD1. This CDR3 contains 15 residues. The germline V gene encodes CDR1 KGHDR and CDR2 SFDVKD. The CDR3 region has the DNA TGTGCCACCGGTGATCTGGACAGGGAAGCAGATACGCAGTATTTT. This translates into CATGDLDREADTQYF.

This clonotype was counted many times. This chain uses TRBV6-1 with TRBJ2-7; the D is unclear. Trimming cost V 0 bases and J 6 bases, with 15 bases left between them. The CDR3 spans 15 residues. CDR1 and CDR2 from the germline V gene are MNHNS and SASEGT. CDR3 residues: CASSEALIIQTEQYF. Here the CDR3 DNA reads TGTGCCAGCAGTGAAGCCCTCATTATCCAAACCGAGCAGTACTTC.

The chain carries TRBV10-3 and TRBJ1-1; 7 bases map to TRBD1. Trimming at V came to 8 bases and at J to 1 base, leaving 4 bases not matched to a gene. There are 13 residues in the CDR3. CDR1 and CDR2 (germline): ENHRY, SYGVKD. The CDR3: CAIGTEKNTEAFF. In DNA form, the CDR3 reads TGTGCCATCGGGACAGAAAAGAACACTGAAGCTTTCTTT.

This clonotype has a count of ten or more. The chain is built from TRBV20-1 and TRBJ1-2; 7 nucleotides agree with TRBD1. The V gene's germline CDR1 is DFQATT and CDR2 SNEGSKA (reference sequence). This CDR3 is built from 13 residues. Trimming at V came to 0 bases and at J to 5 bases, leaving 3 bases not matched to a gene. CDR3 sequence (DNA): TGCAGTGCTAGAGATCAGGGGGGGTATGGCTACACCTTC. Residues: CSARDQGGYGYTF.

The chain carries TRBV4-3 and TRBJ2-7; D is uncertain. CDR1 and CDR2 from the germline V gene are LGHNA and YSLEER. The length of the CDR3 is 16 residues. Trimming pared 0 bases from V and 6 bases from J, leaving 18 bases between. CDR3 loop: CASSQEVGRGIGEQYF. CDR3 in DNA: TGCGCCAGCAGCCAAGAGGTTGGTAGAGGTATAGGCGAGCAGTACTTC.

Only a few counts were recorded for this clonotype. This may come from a read error, since a much larger clone is one base off. The chain uses TRBV12-3 or TRBV12-4 and TRBJ1-1, with a weak D call TRBD1 (5 bases). The CDR3 is made up of 13 amino acids. With 2 bases removed from V and 5 bases from J, the gap between germline ends came to 9 bases. The CDR3 coding sequence is TGTGCCAGCAGTTTATACTGGGGGACTGAAGCTTTCTTT. It is translated as CASSLYWGTEAFF.

The rearrangement uses TRBV5-8 and TRBJ1-2; 10 positions match TRBD1. This CDR3 has 14 amino acids. The ends lost 4 bases at V and 5 bases at J; junction bases unmatched: 5. Germline lookup yields CDR1 SGHTS and CDR2 YDEGEE. DNA of the CDR3: TGTGCCAGCAGCACAAGGACAGGGGGTTATGGCTACACCTTC. This sequence encodes CASSTRTGGYGYTF.

The table lists this clonotype with a few counts. V gene TRBV6-6 combines with J gene TRBJ2-2; D ambiguous. Trimming left V 1 base short and J 4 bases short, with 7 bases between. This CDR3 contains 14 residues. Germline CDR1 is MNHNY and CDR2 is SVGAGI (reference sequence). Written as DNA, the CDR3 is TGTGCCAGCAGTTACTGGGTTAGCACCGGGGAGCTGTTTTTT. This sequence encodes CASSYWVSTGELFF.

This clonotype occurred many times. V gene TRBV20-1 combines with J gene TRBJ2-7; tentative D call: TRBD1 (5 bases). The CDR3 consists of 16 residues. Per the germline V gene, CDR1 is DFQATT and CDR2 is SNEGSKA (reference sequence). With 0 bases removed from V and 4 bases from J, the gap between germline ends came to 19 bases. The CDR3 is CSARDFGRGSGYEQYF. Here the CDR3 DNA reads TGCAGTGCTAGAGATTTTGGAAGGGGTAGTGGATACGAGCAGTACTTC.

This clonotype was picked up a small number of times. This chain connects TRBV28 to TRBJ2-3; 9 positions agree with TRBD2. Germline trimming cut 4 bases from V and 0 bases from J; bases unmatched to any gene: 5. Germline CDR1 and CDR2: MDHEN and SYDVKM. CDR3 length: 16 amino acids. This chain's CDR3 is CASSSLAGTSTDTQYF. CDR3 DNA sequence: TGTGCCAGCAGTTCGCTAGCGGGGACTAGCACAGATACGCAGTATTTT. Combining the CDR3 with reference TRBV28 and TRBJ2-3 gives the whole variable domain DVKVTQSSRYLVKRTGEKVFLECVQDMDHENMFWYRQDPGLGLRLIYFSYDVKMKEKGDIPEGYSVSREKKERFSLILESASTNQTSMYLCASSSLAGTSTDTQYFGPGTRLTVL.

Regarding this clonotype: A much larger clone lies one base from this, so it may be a read error. The chain has TRBV27 and TRBJ1-2; 9 bases map to TRBD1. The CDR3 loop spans 14 amino acids. The junction had 10 bases not matched to a gene; V was cut back by 7 bases and J by 7 bases. CDR1 MNHEY and CDR2 SMNVEV come from the germline V gene (reference sequence). The CDR3 DNA follows: TGTGCCAGCATGGGGACAGGGCATTTTCTTGGCTACACCTTC. Translation gives CASMGTGHFLGYTF.

Note on this clonotype: A clone one base away is much larger, so this may be a read error. V and J are TRBV27 and TRBJ1-1; D is ambiguous. Germline-derived CDR1 and CDR2 are MNHEY and SMNVEV (reference sequence). The CDR3 has 16 residues. The CDR3 coding sequence is TGTGCCAGCAGCACCGGGTGGGCCAGCATCTCGCCTGAAGCTCTCTTT. This sequence encodes CASSTGWASISPEALF.

The chain carries TRBV4-1 and TRBJ2-3; no reliable D call. CDR1 and CDR2 from the germline V gene are MGHRA and YSYEKL. This CDR3 has 15 amino acids. Trimming pared 1 base from V and 7 bases from J, leaving 15 bases between. The DNA of the CDR3 is TGCGCCAGCAGCCAAGGACACCTGGGCCCTAATACGCAGTATTTT. Residues: CASSQGHLGPNTQYF.

The CDR3 DNA is TGTGCCAGCAGCGGCTCTGAGGGACATCCGAACACCGGGGAGCTGTTTTTT. Protein: CASSGSEGHPNTGELFF. The chain has TRBV5-4 and TRBJ2-2; a weak D match, TRBD1 (6 bases). Between the trimmed V and J ends, which lost 4 bases and 0 bases, there was a span of 16 bases. Germline assignment: CDR1 SGHNT and CDR2 YYREEE (reference sequence). This CDR3 spans 17 amino acids. Variable domain in full (rest from reference TRBV5-4 and TRBJ2-2): ETGVTQSPTHLIKTRGQQVTLRCSSQSGHNTVSWYQQALGQGPQFIFQYYREEENGRGNFPPRFSGLQFPNYSSELNVNALELDDSALYLCASSGSEGHPNTGELFFGEGSRLTVL.

This clonotype occurred once. This may stem from a read error, because a much larger clone lies one nucleotide away. The conserved phenylalanine or tryptophan normally closing the CDR3 is absent here, so this likely arose from a read error. The J gene is TRBJ2-7, the V gene TRBV6-1; D is tentatively TRBD1 or TRBD2 (5 bases each). Germline lookup yields CDR1 MNHNS and CDR2 SASEGT. V gave up 3 bases and J gave up 1 base, with 13 bases separating them. The CDR3 loop spans 15 amino acids. The CDR3 is CASSENVGGSYEQYL. Written as DNA, the CDR3 is TGTGCCAGCAGTGAGAATGTTGGGGGTTCCTACGAGCAGTACTTA.

This chain uses TRBV7-9 with TRBJ2-7, with D possibly being TRBD2 (5 bases). This CDR3 has 12 amino acids. Trimming pared 8 bases from V and 4 bases from J, leaving 12 bases between. The germline CDR1 and CDR2 sequences are SEHNR and FQNEAQ (reference sequence). CDR3 sequence reads: CASWTAGYEQYF. The CDR3 DNA sequence: TGTGCCAGCTGGACTGCCGGGTACGAGCAGTACTTC.

The genes are TRBV3-1 and TRBJ2-1; D is perhaps TRBD2 (5 bases). V lost 6 bases, J lost 3 bases, and 12 bases lay in between. Germline assignment: CDR1 LGHDT and CDR2 YNNKEL (reference sequence). The CDR3 runs 14 residues. DNA for the CDR3: TGTGCCAGCAGTCTAGCTAGTAACTACAATGAGCAGTTCTTC. It translates to CASSLASNYNEQFF.

Concerning this clonotype: Given a much more abundant clone one base away, this may be a read error. The gene calls are TRBV28 and TRBJ2-5, with D possibly being TRBD1 or TRBD2 (5 bases each). With 6 bases removed from V and 2 bases from J, the gap between germline ends came to 16 bases. Germline assignment: CDR1 MDHEN and CDR2 SYDVKM. The CDR3 runs to 15 residues. The CDR3, as DNA: TGTGCCAGCAGCTCTCTCGGGGACCAACAAGAGACCCAGTACTTC. It specifies CASSSLGDQQETQYF.

In the case of this clonotype: Possible read error: a much larger clone is one base away. The chain recombines TRBV20-1 with TRBJ2-7; D unclear. This CDR3 contains 15 residues. Germline loops: CDR1 DFQATT, CDR2 SNEGSKA (reference sequence). The CDR3 DNA follows: TGCAGTGCTAGAGATCGAGTACGGAGCTCCTACGGGCAGTACTTC. Translation: CSARDRVRSSYGQYF.

The chain joins TRBV29-1 to TRBJ2-1; TRBD2 matches 7 bases. CDR3 length: 14 amino acids. V lost 6 bases, J lost 6 bases, and 11 bases stayed unmatched. The germline V gene has CDR1 SQVTM and CDR2 ANQGSEA. CDR3 amino acids: CSVPGGGPGNEQFF. The CDR3 coding sequence is TGCAGCGTCCCCGGGGGAGGGCCTGGCAATGAGCAGTTCTTC.